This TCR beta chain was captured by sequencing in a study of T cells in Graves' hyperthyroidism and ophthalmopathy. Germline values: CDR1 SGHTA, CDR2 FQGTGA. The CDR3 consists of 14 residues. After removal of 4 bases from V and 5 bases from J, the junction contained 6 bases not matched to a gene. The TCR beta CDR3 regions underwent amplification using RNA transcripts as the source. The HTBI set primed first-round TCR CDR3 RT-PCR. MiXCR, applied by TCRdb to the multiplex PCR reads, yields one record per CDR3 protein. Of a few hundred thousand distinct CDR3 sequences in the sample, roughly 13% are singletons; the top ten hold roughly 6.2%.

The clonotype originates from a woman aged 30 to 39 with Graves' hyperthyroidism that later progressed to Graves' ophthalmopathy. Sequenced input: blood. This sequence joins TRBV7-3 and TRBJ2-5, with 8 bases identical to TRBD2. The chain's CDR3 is CASSSPGTRETQYF. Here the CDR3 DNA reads TGTGCCAGCAGCTCACCCGGGACTAGGGAGACCCAGTACTTC.